This T cell receptor (beta chain) emerged from a study of blood T cell repertoires in COVID-19. Study-wide context: From T cells, B-cell-depleted T cells, or PBMCs came the material, which was cDNA or gDNA.

The V gene lost 6 bases and the J gene lost 5 bases, with 17 bases spanning the gap. The CDR3 spans 14 residues. The germline gives CDR1 MNHEY, CDR2 SVGAGI. Original handling: Amplified reference gene primers provided the basis for estimating nucleated cell counts. Here immunoSEQ multiplex PCR was the method, and the copy in TCRdb shows in-frame clones only, minus some. V, J and clone size were drawn from that table, and D and trimming were deduced from the DNA. The table has approximately 270,000 clones, approximately 85% seen once; the top ten hold roughly 0.94%. Seattle cases were enrolled at active infection and followed longitudinally.

The sequence came from a human donor with COVID-19, enrolled during active disease. The donor label of this sample is uncertain. The specimen sequenced was peripheral blood. The chain recombines TRBV6-5 with TRBJ2-7, with a weak D call TRBD2 (5 bases). The CDR3 bases are TGTGCCAGCAGCGCGGGTGAGCCAAGGAACGAGCAGTACTTC. Its protein is CASSAGEPRNEQYF.